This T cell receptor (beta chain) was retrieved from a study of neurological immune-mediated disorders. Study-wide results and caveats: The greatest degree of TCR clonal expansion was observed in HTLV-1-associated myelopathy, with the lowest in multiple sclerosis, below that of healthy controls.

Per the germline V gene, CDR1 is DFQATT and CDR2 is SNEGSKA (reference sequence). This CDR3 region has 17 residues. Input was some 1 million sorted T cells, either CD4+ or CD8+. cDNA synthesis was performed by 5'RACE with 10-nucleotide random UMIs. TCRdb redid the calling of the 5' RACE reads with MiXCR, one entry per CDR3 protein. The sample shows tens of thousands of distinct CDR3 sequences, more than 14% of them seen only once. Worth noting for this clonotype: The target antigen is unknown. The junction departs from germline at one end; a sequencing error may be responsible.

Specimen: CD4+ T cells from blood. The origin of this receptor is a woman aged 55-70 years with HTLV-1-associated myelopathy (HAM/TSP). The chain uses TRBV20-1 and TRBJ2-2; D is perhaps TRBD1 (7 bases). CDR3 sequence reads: CSARGGAGGFNTGELFF. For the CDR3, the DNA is TGCAGTGCTAGGGGCGGGGCAGGGGGTTTTAACACTGGGGAGCTGTTTTTT.